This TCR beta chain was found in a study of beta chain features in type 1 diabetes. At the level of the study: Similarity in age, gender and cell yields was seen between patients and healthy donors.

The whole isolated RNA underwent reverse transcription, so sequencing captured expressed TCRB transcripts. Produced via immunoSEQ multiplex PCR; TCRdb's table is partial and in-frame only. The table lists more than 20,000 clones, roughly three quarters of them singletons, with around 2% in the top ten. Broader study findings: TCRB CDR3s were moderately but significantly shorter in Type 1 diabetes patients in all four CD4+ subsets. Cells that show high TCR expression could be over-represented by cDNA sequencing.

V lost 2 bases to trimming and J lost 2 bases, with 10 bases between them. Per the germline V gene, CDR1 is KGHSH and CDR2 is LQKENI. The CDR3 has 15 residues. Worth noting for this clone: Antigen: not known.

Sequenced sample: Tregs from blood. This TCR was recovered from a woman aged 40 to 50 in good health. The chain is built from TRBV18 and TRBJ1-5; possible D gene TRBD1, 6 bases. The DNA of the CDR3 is TGTGCCAGCTCACCATTGGCAGGGGGCAATCAGCCCCAGCATTTT. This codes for CASSPLAGGNQPQHF.